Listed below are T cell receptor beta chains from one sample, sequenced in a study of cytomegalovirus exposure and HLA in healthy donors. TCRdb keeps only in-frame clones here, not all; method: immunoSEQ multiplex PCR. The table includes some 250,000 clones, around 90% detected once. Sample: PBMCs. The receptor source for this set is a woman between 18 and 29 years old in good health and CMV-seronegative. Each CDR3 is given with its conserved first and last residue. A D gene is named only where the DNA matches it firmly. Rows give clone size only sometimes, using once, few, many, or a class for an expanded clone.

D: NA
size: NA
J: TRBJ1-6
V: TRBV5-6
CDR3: CASSLGLDLGSYSPLHF
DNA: TGTGCCAGCAGCTTGGGGCTCGATCTGGGCAGCTATTCACCCCTCCACTTT

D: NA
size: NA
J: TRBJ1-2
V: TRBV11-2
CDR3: CASSSGVLGGYTF
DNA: TGTGCCAGCAGCTCCGGGGTGCTCGGAGGCTACACCTTC

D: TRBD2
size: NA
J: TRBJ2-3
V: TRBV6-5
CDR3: CASSPSGGRGTQYF
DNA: TGTGCCAGCAGTCCTAGCGGGGGGAGAGGTACGCAGTATTTT

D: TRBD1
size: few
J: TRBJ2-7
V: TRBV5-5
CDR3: CASSLSPGQGSYEQYF
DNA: TGTGCCAGCAGCTTGTCTCCGGGACAGGGTTCCTACGAGCAGTACTTC

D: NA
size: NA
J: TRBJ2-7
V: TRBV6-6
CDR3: CASTRPSSYEQYF
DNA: TGTGCCAGCACGCGGCCAAGCTCCTACGAGCAGTACTTC

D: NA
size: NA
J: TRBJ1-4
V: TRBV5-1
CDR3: CASSLYPEGKLFF
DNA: TGCGCCAGCAGCTTGTACCCGGAGGGAAAACTGTTTTTT

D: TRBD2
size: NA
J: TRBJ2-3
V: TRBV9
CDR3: CASSGPPGLTTDTQYF
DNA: TGTGCCAGCAGCGGACCCCCGGGACTAACCACAGATACGCAGTATTTT

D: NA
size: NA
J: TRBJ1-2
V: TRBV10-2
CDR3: CASSDGPYGYTF
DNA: TGCGCCAGCAGTGATGGGCCCTATGGCTACACCTTC

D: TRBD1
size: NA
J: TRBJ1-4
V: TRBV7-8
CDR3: CASSSPDRDDEKLFF
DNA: TGTGCCAGCAGCTCCCCTGACAGGGACGATGAAAAACTGTTTTTT

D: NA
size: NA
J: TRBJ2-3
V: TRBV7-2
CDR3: CASSLAFGGGRTDTQYF
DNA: TGTGCCAGCAGCTTAGCGTTTGGTGGCGGCCGCACAGATACGCAGTATTTT

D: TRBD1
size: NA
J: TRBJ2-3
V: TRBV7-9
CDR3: CASSSGQGTDTQYF
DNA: TGTGCCAGCAGTTCCGGACAGGGGACAGATACGCAGTATTTT

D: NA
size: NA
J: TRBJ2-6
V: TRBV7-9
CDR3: CASSLVSIPRSGANVLTF
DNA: TGTGCCAGCAGCTTAGTTAGTATCCCTCGCTCTGGGGCCAACGTCCTGACTTTC

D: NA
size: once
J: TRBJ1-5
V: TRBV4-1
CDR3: CASSLRENQPQHF
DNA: TGCGCCAGCAGCCTCCGGGAGAATCAGCCCCAGCATTTT

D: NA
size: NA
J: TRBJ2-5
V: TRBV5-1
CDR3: CASSEVQETQYF
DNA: TGCGCCAGCAGCGAGGTACAAGAGACCCAGTACTTC

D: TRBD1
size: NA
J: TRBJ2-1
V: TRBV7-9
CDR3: CASSARTGTAHEQFF
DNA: TGTGCCAGCAGCGCCCGGACAGGGACCGCGCATGAGCAGTTCTTC

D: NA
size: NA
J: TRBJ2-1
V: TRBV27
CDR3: CASRSPRGGAYNEQFF
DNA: TGTGCCAGCAGGTCACCTAGGGGGGGGGCCTACAATGAGCAGTTCTTC

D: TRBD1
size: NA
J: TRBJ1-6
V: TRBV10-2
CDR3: CASSGQGNNSPLHF
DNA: TGCGCCAGCAGCGGACAGGGGAATAATTCACCCCTCCACTTT

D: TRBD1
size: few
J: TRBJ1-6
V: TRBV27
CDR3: CASSPGTGNSPLHF
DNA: TGTGCCAGCAGTCCAGGGACAGGGAATTCACCCCTCCACTTT

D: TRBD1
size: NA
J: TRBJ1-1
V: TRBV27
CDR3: CASSLGQMNTEAFF
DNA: TGTGCCAGCAGTCTGGGACAGATGAACACTGAAGCTTTCTTT

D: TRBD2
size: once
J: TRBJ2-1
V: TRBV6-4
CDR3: CASSGPGTSGGNEQFF
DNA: TGTGCCAGCAGTGGGCCCGGGACTAGCGGGGGAAATGAGCAGTTCTTC

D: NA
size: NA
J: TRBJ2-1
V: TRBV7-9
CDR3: CASSPPARFSYNEQFF
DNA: TGTGCCAGCAGCCCTCCCGCTCGGTTCTCCTACAATGAGCAGTTCTTC

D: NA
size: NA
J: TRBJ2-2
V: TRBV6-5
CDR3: CASSYSGQNTGELFF
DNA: TGTGCCAGCAGTTACTCGGGACAGAACACCGGGGAGCTGTTTTTT

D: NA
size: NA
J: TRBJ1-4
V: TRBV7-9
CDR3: CASSLGGQTNEKLFF
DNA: TGTGCCAGCAGCTTAGGGGGGCAGACAAATGAAAAACTGTTTTTT

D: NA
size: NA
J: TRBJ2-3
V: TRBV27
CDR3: CASSPGRDTQYF
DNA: TGTGCCAGCAGTCCGGGAAGAGATACGCAGTATTTT

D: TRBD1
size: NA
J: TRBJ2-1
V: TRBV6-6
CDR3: CASSYRGQGEQFF
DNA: TGTGCCAGCAGTTACAGGGGGCAGGGGGAGCAGTTCTTC

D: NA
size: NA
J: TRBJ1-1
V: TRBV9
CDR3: CASSVGAVRGRAEAFF
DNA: TGTGCCAGCAGCGTAGGCGCTGTCAGGGGACGGGCTGAAGCTTTCTTT

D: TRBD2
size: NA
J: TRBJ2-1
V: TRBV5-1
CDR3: CASIPGGENNEQFF
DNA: TGCGCCAGCATCCCGGGGGGGGAGAACAATGAGCAGTTCTTC

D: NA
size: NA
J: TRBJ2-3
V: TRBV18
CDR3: CASSPAVDSYSTDTQYF
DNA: TGTGCCAGCTCACCCGCTGTGGACAGTTACAGCACAGATACGCAGTATTTT

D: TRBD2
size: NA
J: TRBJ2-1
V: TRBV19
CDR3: CATLAGNLYNEQFF
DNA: TGTGCCACCTTAGCGGGGAACCTCTACAATGAGCAGTTCTTC